Reported below is one TCR beta chain. The target of this receptor is not known. Per-base quality was not reported, and no clone a single base away is much larger than it. These data are taken from a study of T cell responses to AZD1222 COVID-19 vaccine (dated by TCRdb to the early 2020s). In the study overall: TCR sequencing was performed for more than 230 trial participants, of whom 207 were given two doses of AZD1222 and approximately 25 were given two doses of MenACWY control vaccine. Trial participants were enrolled by age into 18-55, 56-69 and 70-plus year subgroups, with approximately 150, 30 and 60 TCR-sequenced participants respectively.

The CDR3 runs 14 amino acids, cysteine and phenylalanine included. Of the read, only the CDR3 DNA is kept; its 42 bases are in frame from base 1. V trim: 4 bases; J trim: 7 bases; unmatched bases: 7. CDR1 and CDR2, per the germline V gene (reference sequence), are SEHNR and FQNEAQ. What the authors observed across the whole study: Vaccine-associated CD4 TCRs spanned the whole spike protein, with dominant responses in regions 160-218 and 743-854. Conclusions about previously exposed vaccinees were limited because only six AZD1222 recipients were SARS-CoV-2 seropositive at baseline. After two AZD1222 doses, spike-specific TCR breadth and depth were significantly higher than at day 0 and than in MenACWY recipients. The 56-69-year group was small, and its depth increase did not reach significance, likely because of low power. Reportedly, almost half of the unique spike-specific TCRs recognized epitopes lying outside the regions that are mutated in the B.1.351 and B.1.1.7 variants. No day 14 peak-response samples were available, so repertoires were characterized only after the peak T cell response. Participants were mostly white British and included more females than males, and it was suggested by the authors that clonal diversity may have been underestimated.

In the paper's terms, the time point label means: baseline before first vaccination. The sample's treatment or condition label, decoded: meningococcal conjugate vaccine given as trial control. Vaccinee samples came from UK trials COV001 and COV002, including a single-blind randomized controlled phase 2/3 trial of AZD1222 (ChAdOx1 nCoV-19) in healthy adults. For TCRbeta chain sequencing, PBMC samples from trial participants were taken at day 0 and at day 28 after the second dose. The CDR3 regions of human TCRbeta chains were subjected to immunosequencing. The original pipeline was this. TCRs in the repertoires were matched against a reference library of SARS-CoV-2-specific TCRs that had been generated with the MIRA antigen-specificity platform. Breadth was defined as the fraction of unique TCRs that were SARS-CoV-2-associated. Depth was defined as the fraction of total T cells that were SARS-CoV-2-associated. Each spike-specific TCR was assigned to its reactive spike region and to a CD4 or CD8 class using the MIRA data. Log10-transformed breadth and depth values were compared by one-way ANOVA with Sidak's multiple comparisons tests. TCRdb provides this immuneACCESS table in a form limited to in-frame rearrangements. Some clones are lacking; in checked studies, under half of them reflect an unresolved V gene, and why the rest are absent is not known. That table furnishes V, J and clone size, whereas the DNA furnished D and trimming. For this sample the table gives approximately 200,000 clones, of which about 90% were detected only once. The ten largest account for under 3.5% of the sample.

The sequence came from an adult in good health. Here the sequenced sample was peripheral blood, taken on day 0 of MenACWY control vaccination. The chain links TRBV7-9 with TRBJ1-5, and 7 junction bases match TRBD1. CDR3 protein: CASSSGGGGQPQHF. The bases read TGTGCCAGCAGCTCAGGGGGGGGCGGGCAGCCCCAGCATTTT. Where the CDR3 stops, the reference TRBV7-9 and TRBJ1-5 genes take over; the full variable domain is DTGVSQNPRHKITKRGQNVTFRCDPISEHNRLYWYRQTLGQGPEFLTYFQNEAQLEKSRLLSDRFSAERPKGSFSTLEIQRTEQGDSAMYLCASSSGGGGQPQHFGDGTRLSIL.